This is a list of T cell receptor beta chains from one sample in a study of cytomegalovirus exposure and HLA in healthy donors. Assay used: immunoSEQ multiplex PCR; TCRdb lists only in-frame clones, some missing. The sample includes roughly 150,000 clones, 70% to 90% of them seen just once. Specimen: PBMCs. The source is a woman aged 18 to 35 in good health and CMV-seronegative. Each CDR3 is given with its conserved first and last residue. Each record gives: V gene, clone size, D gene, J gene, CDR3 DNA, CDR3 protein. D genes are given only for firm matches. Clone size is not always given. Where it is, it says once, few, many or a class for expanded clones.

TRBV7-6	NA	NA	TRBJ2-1	TGTGCCAGCAGCCCATCCCTCGGCGCGGATAATGAGCAGTTCTTC	CASSPSLGADNEQFF
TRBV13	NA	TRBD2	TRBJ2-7	TGTGCCAGCAGCCGAGCCGGGACTAGTGGGGATTGGGTGCGATACGAGCAGTACTTC	CASSRAGTSGDWVRYEQYF
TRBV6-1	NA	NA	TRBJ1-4	TGTGCCAGCACGGCCTACGCCAGCACGGGAAAACTGTTTTTT	CASTAYASTGKLFF
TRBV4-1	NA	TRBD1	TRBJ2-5	TGCGCCAGCAGCGAGACAGGGTTGGAGGAGACCCAGTACTTC	CASSETGLEETQYF
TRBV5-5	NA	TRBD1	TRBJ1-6	TGTGCCAGCAGCCGCGCCTCCGGGACAGGGCCACCCCTCCACTTT	CASSRASGTGPPLHF
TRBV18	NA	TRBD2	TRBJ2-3	TGTGCCAGCTCACCAAGCCCTAGCGGGAGGGCCCGCGGAGATACGCAGTATTTT	CASSPSPSGRARGDTQYF
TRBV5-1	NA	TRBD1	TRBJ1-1	TGCGCCAGCCAAACAGGGGACTTTCACACTGAAGCTTTCTTT	CASQTGDFHTEAFF
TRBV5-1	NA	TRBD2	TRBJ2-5	TGCGCCAGCAGACGCGGGGCTAGCGGGGGGGTAGACCAAGAGACCCAGTACTTC	CASRRGASGGVDQETQYF
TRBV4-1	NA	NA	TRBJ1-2	TGCGCCAGCAGCCACGCCCTACAGGGCCCCTCGGGGGGCTACACCTTC	CASSHALQGPSGGYTF
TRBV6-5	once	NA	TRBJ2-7	TGTGCCAGCAGTTACACCCCGAAGGGGGCCTACGAGCAGTACTTC	CASSYTPKGAYEQYF
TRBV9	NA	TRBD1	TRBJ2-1	TGTGCCAGCAGCTCGGACAGGGGGGGGAACAATGAGCAGTTCTTC	CASSSDRGGNNEQFF